This T cell receptor (beta chain) is drawn from a study of T cell repertoires in cytomegalovirus infection (dated by TCRdb to between 2017 and 2020). Describing the broader study: Peptide stimulations targeted recently identified HLA-C-restricted CMV epitopes, whose presentation resists viral immunomodulation, together with well-studied HLA-B-restricted epitopes. Donor HLA type was relevant to the analysis, because carriage of CMV infection together with the matching HLA type was indicated by public TCR beta signatures.

The investigation overall reported the following: The ex vivo response was dominated by HLA-C-restricted CMV-specific TCR beta clonotypes, which also provided the single most frequent clonotype in two of eight donors. Carriers of CMV infection plus the relevant HLA type were discriminated by the cumulative frequency of public TCR beta family members in the study cohort and in an independent 352-donor cohort.

Instrument used: Illumina HiSeq 1500. TCRdb redid the processing of the public reads, applying fastp at Q25 and MiXCR, and retained in-frame beta chains. Every distinct CDR3 protein forms one entry, paired with its most common genes and DNA. Recorded for this sample are 200,000 or so distinct CDR3 sequences; about 39% of them occurred a single time. The ten biggest clones cover more than 50% of the sample. A word on this clonotype: What antigen it recognizes has not been identified. Per-base quality was not reported, and no clone a single base away is much larger than it.

What this sample's treatment or condition label stands for: in vitro stimulation with specific CMV peptide epitopes to enrich CMV-specific T cells. This TCR derives from a human donor in good health (CMV status not recorded). Some clones in this sample may be carry-over from other donors' samples. Sequenced here: CD8+ T cells from cultured PBMCs, sampled from culture after CMV antigen stimulation.

The nucleotide sequence reads as follows: TGTGCCAGCAGCGAAAGGGGGACAGGGGGCCTCTATGGCTACACCTTC. Its product reads: CASSERGTGGLYGYTF. The rearranged segments are TRBV7-9 and TRBJ1-2, and 12 junction bases match TRBD1. V is trimmed back by 5 bases and J by 4 bases, and the junction contains 8 bases that no gene match accounts for. Per the germline V gene (reference sequence), SEHNR is the CDR1 and FQNEAQ is the CDR2. The CDR3 has 16 amino acids, counting the end cysteine and phenylalanine. Only CDR3 DNA remains: 48 bases, in frame from the first base. The reference TRBV7-9 and TRBJ1-2 proteins fill in what lies around the CDR3, so the full variable domain reads DTGVSQNPRHKITKRGQNVTFRCDPISEHNRLYWYRQTLGQGPEFLTYFQNEAQLEKSRLLSDRFSAERPKGSFSTLEIQRTEQGDSAMYLCASSERGTGGLYGYTFGSGTRLTVV.